Each of the 9 T cell receptor beta chains below was sequenced from the same sample in a study of blood T cell repertoires in COVID-19. Sequencing was performed with immunoSEQ multiplex PCR; in TCRdb, only in-frame clones are kept and a portion is missing. The sample has about 360,000 clones, 86% seen once. The sequenced sample was peripheral blood. The receptors stem from a woman in her sixties with COVID-19, enrolled during active disease.

The V gene is TRBV4-3, the J gene TRBJ1-5; no reliable D call. Germline loops: CDR1 LGHNA, CDR2 YSLEER. V was cut by 1 base and J by 0 bases, with 7 bases left in between. This CDR3 has 15 residues. This CDR3 is CASSQGGGSNQPQHF. The CDR3 nucleotides are TGCGCCAGCAGCCAAGGGGGAGGTAGCAATCAGCCCCAGCATTTT.

The genes are TRBV7-2 and TRBJ2-1; TRBD2 aligns across 8 bases. V trimming: 5 bases; J trimming: 2 bases; junction bases outside the gene matches: 5. Germline values: CDR1 SGHTA, CDR2 FQGNSA. This CDR3 comprises 15 residues. This chain's CDR3 is CASSPAGAPYNEQFF. The CDR3 DNA reads as TGTGCCAGCAGCCCAGCGGGGGCCCCCTACAATGAGCAGTTCTTC.

The rearrangement uses TRBV2 and TRBJ1-2; possible D gene TRBD1, 6 bases. V lost 6 bases to trimming and J lost 7 bases, with 15 bases between them. The CDR3 has 13 amino acids. CDR1 SNHLY and CDR2 FYNNEI come from the germline V gene. The CDR3 DNA is TGTGCCAGCAGCGAATTGGGGGCGAGTGGCTACACCTTC. Amino acid sequence: CASSELGASGYTF.

This rearrangement joins TRBV27 to TRBJ2-1; 8 bases fit TRBD1. With 3 bases clipped from V and 6 bases from J, the junction kept 10 bases outside the gene matches. The CDR3 covers 16 residues. Germline lookup yields CDR1 MNHEY and CDR2 SMNVEV (reference sequence). The CDR3 DNA reads TGTGCCAGCAGTTTTAGGGGCAGGGGGCGCGTCAATGAGCAGTTCTTC. Encoded protein: CASSFRGRGRVNEQFF.

V and J are TRBV2 and TRBJ2-5; maybe TRBD1 (5 bases). CDR1 is SNHLY, CDR2 FYNNEI, per germline. V lost 2 bases and J 5 bases, leaving 15 bases between the germline ends. The CDR3 runs to 15 residues. CDR3 in DNA: TGTGCCAGCAGTGAATGGCCAGGGTTAGAGGAGACCCAGTACTTC. This encodes CASSEWPGLEETQYF.

This chain links TRBV12-5 with TRBJ1-1; no clear D gene. This CDR3 contains 13 residues. V lost 1 base and J lost 2, with 5 bases in between. Germline CDR1 LGHNT, CDR2 FRNRAP. DNA of the CDR3: TGTGCTAGTGGTTTGGACAGAAACACTGAAGCTTTCTTT. Translation: CASGLDRNTEAFF. The entire variable domain, with the rest obtained from reference TRBV12-5 and TRBJ1-1, is as follows: DARVTQTPRHKVTEMGQEVTMRCQPILGHNTVFWYRQTMMQGLELLAYFRNRAPLDDSGMPKDRFSAEMPDATLATLKIQPSEPRDSAVYFCASGLDRNTEAFFGQGTRLTVV.

The rearrangement joins TRBV5-5 to TRBJ1-2; 8 bases agree with TRBD1. The CDR3 extends over 16 amino acids. The trim removed 4 bases at V and 6 bases at J, leaving 14 bases unmatched. The germline V gene has CDR1 SGHKS and CDR2 YYEKEE (reference sequence). The CDR3 DNA sequence: TGTGCCAGCAGCCCATATCCGGGACAGGCATTAGATGGCTACACCTTC. Translating it yields CASSPYPGQALDGYTF.

The chain joins TRBV9 to TRBJ2-1; 10 bases line up with TRBD2. Germline CDR1 is SGDLS and CDR2 is YYNGEE. V trimming: 0 bases; J trimming: 3 bases; junction bases outside the gene matches: 6. The CDR3 has 17 residues. The CDR3 protein is CASSVAGTSEHYNEQFF. Written as DNA, the CDR3 is TGTGCCAGCAGCGTAGCCGGGACTAGCGAACACTACAATGAGCAGTTCTTC.

This clone appeared once. The chain is built from TRBV7-8 and TRBJ1-5; 8 positions match TRBD1. The germline CDR1 and CDR2 sequences are SGHVS and FQNEAQ. Trimming at V came to 1 base and at J to 6 bases, leaving 5 bases not matched to a gene. The CDR3 sequence is 15 residues long. The CDR3 coding sequence is TGTGCCAGCAGCTTAGGGGCAGGGGGCGGTCAGCCCCAGCATTTT. It codes for CASSLGAGGGQPQHF.